Shown below are 3 T cell receptor beta chains from a single sample sequenced in a study of cytomegalovirus exposure and HLA in healthy donors. The assay was immunoSEQ multiplex PCR, and TCRdb's table has in-frame clones only and misses some. The sample holds 150,000 to 200,000 clones, roughly 86% seen once. Sequencing used PBMCs. The receptors originated from a woman younger than 35 in good health and CMV-seronegative.

This sequence joins TRBV6-4 and TRBJ2-1; 10 nucleotides agree with TRBD1. The CDR3 extends over 15 amino acids. The V gene's germline CDR1 is MRHNA and CDR2 SNTAGT. J gave up 6 bases and V 5 bases, and 7 bases lay outside the gene matches. The CDR3 here is CASSPGTGVSNEQFF. The DNA of the CDR3 is TGTGCCAGCAGTCCCGGGACAGGGGTGTCCAATGAGCAGTTCTTC.

The count of this clone is one. This chain links TRBV29-1 with TRBJ1-6; 7 positions agree with TRBD1. CDR3 length equals 13 residues. From germline, CDR1 is SQVTM and CDR2 ANQGSEA. The V gene end was trimmed by 7 bases and the J gene end by 4 bases; junction bases not matched to a gene: 4. CDR3 protein: CSAGQDYNSPLHF. Here the CDR3 DNA reads TGCAGCGCCGGACAGGATTATAATTCACCCCTCCACTTT.

The rearrangement uses TRBV27 and TRBJ2-7; 9 positions match TRBD2. The CDR3 runs to 14 residues. CDR1 MNHEY and CDR2 SMNVEV come from the germline V gene (reference sequence). The V gene end was trimmed by 2 bases and the J gene end by 5 bases; junction bases not matched to a gene: 4. CDR3 amino acids: CASSLAGGRNEQYF. The CDR3, as DNA: TGTGCCAGCAGTTTAGCGGGGGGGCGAAACGAGCAGTACTTC.